Reported below is one TCR beta chain. What it binds is not known. The trim removed 5 bases at V and 0 bases at J, leaving 6 bases unmatched. CDR1 is SGHTA and CDR2 is FQGNSA in the germline V gene. The CDR3 loop spans 16 amino acids. This entry belongs to a study of cytomegalovirus exposure and HLA in healthy donors. Profiled with immunoSEQ multiplex PCR; TCRdb holds only in-frame clones, not every one. The sample shows about 170,000 clones, approximately 86% of them seen only once. General study points: Overall, approximately 150 TCR beta chains were annotated as cytomegalovirus-associated.

Sequenced material: PBMCs. The V gene is TRBV7-2, the J gene TRBJ1-1, with TRBD1 identical over 10 bases. The receptor's source is a man younger than 30 in good health and CMV-seropositive. The CDR3 region is CASSTRQGALNTEAFF. CDR3 DNA: TGTGCCAGCAGCACCCGACAGGGGGCATTGAACACTGAAGCTTTCTTT.